The clone carrying this TCR beta chain came up many times. For repertoire sequencing, the TCR beta CDR3 regions were amplified from RNA transcripts. Investigators did first-round RT-PCR with HTBI primers, then second-round multiplex PCR. MiXCR, applied by TCRdb to the multiplex PCR reads, yields one record per CDR3 protein. Here the sample spans more than 550,000 distinct CDR3 sequences, about 38% being singletons. The data belong to a study of Graves' ophthalmopathy and Graves' hyperthyroidism. CDR3 size: 14 residues. Trimming left V 5 bases short and J 3 bases short, with 13 bases between. The gene calls are TRBV12-3 or TRBV12-4 and TRBJ2-5; perhaps TRBD2 as D (6 bases). The material sequenced was peripheral blood. The sequence derives from an adult man with Graves' ophthalmopathy. DNA of the CDR3: TGTGCCAGCAGTCCGGGACTGGGAAAAGAGACCCAGTACTTC. As protein: CASSPGLGKETQYF.